This entry lists 32 T cell receptor beta chains sequenced from one sample in a study of neurological immune-mediated disorders. TCRdb used MiXCR to reprocess the 5' RACE reads, holding one entry per CDR3 protein. Seen here are 69,000 or so distinct CDR3 sequences, approximately 5% observed once, and the top ten hold over 2%. Sequencing was performed on PBMCs. The receptors were sampled from a woman in her seventies with multiple sclerosis.

This clonotype was detected many times. V gene TRBV15 combines with J gene TRBJ1-5; no reliable D call. The CDR3 is 15 residues long. Germline values: CDR1 LNHNV, CDR2 YYDKDF (reference sequence). The V and J ends lost 0 bases and 7 bases respectively, with 13 bases between them. This CDR3 is CATSRDLVGGQPQHF. CDR3 nucleotides: TGTGCCACCAGCAGAGATCTGGTGGGCGGGCAGCCCCAGCATTTT. Combining the CDR3 with reference TRBV15 and TRBJ1-5 gives the whole variable domain DAMVIQNPRYQVTQFGKPVTLSCSQTLNHNVMYWYQQKSSQAPKLLFHYYDKDFNNEADTPDNFQSRRPNTSFCFLDIRSPGLGDTAMYLCATSRDLVGGQPQHFGDGTRLSIL.

The table lists this clonotype with many counts. This chain links TRBV4-1 with TRBJ2-5; D is possibly TRBD1 (6 bases). Trimming removed 0 bases at V and 7 bases at J, with 12 bases between. The CDR3 has 14 residues. Germline V lookup: CDR1 MGHRA, CDR2 YSYEKL. CDR3 nucleotide sequence: TGCGCCAGCAGCCAAGAAAATAGGGGGTCGACCCAGTACTTC. The encoded protein is CASSQENRGSTQYF.

In this sample, this clonotype turned up many times. This chain links TRBV6-5 with TRBJ2-1, with D perhaps TRBD1 or TRBD2 (5 bases each). CDR3 length: 16 residues. Germline CDR1 reads MNHEY; CDR2 reads SVGAGI. Trimming removed 7 bases at V and 8 bases at J, with 24 bases between. This CDR3 is CASTRAGTQSLHEQFF. CDR3 sequence (DNA): TGTGCCAGCACCCGAGCCGGGACCCAATCTCTCCATGAGCAGTTCTTC.

The rearrangement links TRBV5-1 to TRBJ2-3; D possibly corresponds to TRBD2 (5 bases). This CDR3 is built from 15 residues. The germline gives CDR1 SGHRS, CDR2 YFSETQ. The V and J ends lost 4 bases and 3 bases respectively, with 15 bases between them. The CDR3 loop reads CASSIQGLGTDTQYF. The DNA of the CDR3 is TGCGCCAGCAGCATCCAAGGACTCGGGACAGATACGCAGTATTTT.

In its sample, this clonotype was seen a few times. The chain links TRBV6-6 to TRBJ1-5; possible D gene TRBD1, 5 bases. V was pared by 8 bases and J by 0 bases, with 11 bases between. The germline gives CDR1 MNHNY, CDR2 SVGAGI (reference sequence). This CDR3 is 14 amino acids long. For the CDR3, the DNA is TGTGCCAGCTCAGGGCCCGGTAGCAATCAGCCCCAGCATTTT. Its translation is CASSGPGSNQPQHF.

This clonotype has a count of ten or more. The chain recombines TRBV12-3 or TRBV12-4 with TRBJ2-7; tentatively, D is TRBD1 (6 bases). The CDR3 spans 13 residues. The germline V and J ends were trimmed by 6 bases and 0 bases, with 9 bases remaining between them. In nucleotides, the CDR3 is TGTGCCAGCAGCCCGGACAGCTCCTACGAGCAGTACTTC. Encoded protein: CASSPDSSYEQYF.

This clonotype was observed many times. A read error may account for a junction end that differs from germline. The V call is TRBV7-6, the J call TRBJ2-7; no clear D gene. Germline V gives CDR1 SGHVS, CDR2 FNYEAQ. CDR3 length equals 14 residues. The CDR3 loop is CASGLGLSSYEQYF. CDR3 nucleotides: TGTGCCAGCGGCTTAGGCCTTAGCTCCTACGAGCAGTACTTC.

This clonotype was detected ten times or more. The chain is built from TRBV29-1 and TRBJ1-1; D is perhaps TRBD1 (5 bases). V was clipped by 2 bases and J by 1 base, with 11 bases between them. This CDR3 is 14 amino acids long. Germline V gene data show CDR1 as SQVTM and CDR2 as ANQGSEA. The CDR3 sequence: CSVERDGGNTEAFF. The DNA for the CDR3 is TGCAGCGTTGAAAGGGACGGAGGGAACACTGAAGCTTTCTTT.

The table lists this clonotype with many counts. The rearrangement joins TRBV15 to TRBJ1-6, with unresolved D. Trimming took off 6 bases at V and 10 bases at J, with 13 bases between the two ends. The CDR3 loop spans 13 amino acids. Germline CDR1 reads LNHNV; CDR2 reads YYDKDF (reference sequence). The CDR3 bases are TGTGCCACCAGTCCTACCTGGTACTCACCCCTCCACTTT. Residues: CATSPTWYSPLHF.

This clonotype was counted ten times or more. The chain carries TRBV5-1 and TRBJ2-3; the match to TRBD2 covers 9 bases. The CDR3 extends over 16 amino acids. Looked up from germline, CDR1 is SGHRS and CDR2 is YFSETQ. V trimming: 4 bases; J trimming: 1 base; junction bases outside the gene matches: 7. CDR3 loop: CASSPQAGGGTDTQYF. DNA for the CDR3: TGCGCCAGCAGCCCACAAGCGGGAGGAGGCACAGATACGCAGTATTTT.

In this sample, this clonotype turned up many times. The V call is TRBV5-6, the J call TRBJ1-1; 7 bases fit TRBD1. This CDR3 has 14 residues. CDR1 SGHDT and CDR2 YYEEEE come from the germline V gene. V shed 5 bases, J shed 1 base, and the junction held 5 bases outside the gene matches. The CDR3 spells CASSQGGANTEAFF. CDR3 coding DNA: TGTGCCAGCAGTCAAGGGGGCGCGAACACTGAAGCTTTCTTT.

This clonotype was detected only a few times. The CDR3 loop reads CASSRGGLAASYEQYF. CDR3 sequence (DNA): TGTGCCAGCAGTCGGGGCGGACTAGCGGCCTCCTACGAGCAGTACTTC. The gene calls are TRBV6-1 and TRBJ2-7; 10 bases align to TRBD2. From germline, CDR1 is MNHNS and CDR2 SASEGT. The V and J ends lost 5 bases and 0 bases, in that order; junction bases with no gene match: 7. The CDR3 totals 16 residues.

This clonotype was detected many times. The rearrangement joins TRBV4-3 to TRBJ2-2; D is perhaps TRBD1 (5 bases). CDR1 LGHNA and CDR2 YSLEER come from the germline V gene. The CDR3 covers 16 residues. Trimming removed 0 bases at V and 6 bases at J, with 14 bases between. The CDR3: CASSQDGARVPGELFF. CDR3 DNA sequence: TGCGCCAGCAGCCAAGATGGGGCCAGGGTTCCCGGGGAGCTGTTTTTT.

This clonotype was recorded many times. The chain joins TRBV9 to TRBJ1-2; no definite D call. CDR1 is SGDLS, CDR2 YYNGEE, per germline. This CDR3 has 14 amino acids. Trimming shortened V by 3 bases and J by 4 bases, and 13 bases separated the two germline ends. The CDR3 reads CASSAVSGPYGYTF. CDR3 coding DNA: TGTGCCAGCAGCGCTGTTTCGGGCCCCTATGGCTACACCTTC.

This clonotype was picked up many times. The chain links TRBV4-3 to TRBJ2-3; weak D call: TRBD1 (6 bases). This CDR3 spans 16 amino acids. V lost 0 bases, J lost 2 bases, and 12 bases lay in between. The germline CDR1 and CDR2 sequences are LGHNA and YSLEER. DNA of the CDR3: TGCGCCAGCAGCCAAGATCGCGGACAGTCCACAGATACGCAGTATTTT. Protein sequence: CASSQDRGQSTDTQYF.

This clonotype was counted ten times or more. The J gene is TRBJ2-5, the V gene TRBV12-3 or TRBV12-4, with 12 bases lining up with TRBD2. The V gene end was trimmed by 6 bases and the J gene end by 1 base; junction bases not matched to a gene: 3. The CDR3 has 15 amino acids. In nucleotides, the CDR3 is TGTGCCAGCAGGCTAGCGGGAGGGCCCCAAGAGACCCAGTACTTC. This sequence encodes CASRLAGGPQETQYF.

With respect to this clonotype: One base away lies a much larger clone, so this may be a sequencing read error. V is TRBV2 and J is TRBJ2-7, with D possibly matching TRBD2 (6 bases). Trimming removed 5 bases at V and 7 bases at J, with 15 bases between. Germline V gene sequence: CDR1 SNHLY, CDR2 FYNNEI. The CDR3 sequence is 13 residues long. The CDR3 protein is CASSPKGAGEQYF. CDR3 nucleotide sequence: TGTGCCAGCAGTCCTAAAGGGGCGGGAGAGCAGTACTTC.

This sequence joins TRBV5-6 and TRBJ2-6; 7 nucleotides match TRBD2. Germline V gene sequence: CDR1 SGHDT, CDR2 YYEEEE. The CDR3 spans 21 residues. V was pared by 0 bases and J by 0 bases, with 15 bases of the junction left unmatched. The chain's CDR3 is CASSLGASGGGGNSGANVLTF. The CDR3 DNA sequence: TGTGCCAGCAGCTTGGGAGCTAGCGGAGGCGGAGGAAACTCTGGGGCCAACGTCCTGACTTTC.

The chain uses TRBV11-2 and TRBJ2-2; TRBD1 matches 9 bases. J gave up 9 bases and V 2 bases, and 10 bases lay outside the gene matches. The CDR3 runs to 16 residues. Germline V gene sequence: CDR1 SGHAT, CDR2 FQNNGV. For the CDR3, the DNA is TGTGCCAGCAGCTTACCGGGACAGGGTAAAGCCAGGGAGCTGTTTTTT. Translated: CASSLPGQGKARELFF.

This clonotype has a count of ten or more. V usage is TRBV15 and J usage is TRBJ1-2; D is unresolved. CDR3 length: 14 amino acids. V shed 0 bases and J shed 4 bases, with 9 bases lying between them. Looked up from germline, CDR1 is LNHNV and CDR2 is YYDKDF (reference sequence). CDR3 sequence reads: CATSRDLGSYGYTF. CDR3 in DNA: TGTGCCACCAGCAGAGACTTAGGGTCCTATGGCTACACCTTC.

This clonotype was picked up many times. The chain employs TRBV29-1 and TRBJ2-3; 8 bases match TRBD1. CDR3 size: 12 residues. The V segment lost 6 bases and the J segment 1 base; nucleotides outside the gene matches: 0. CDR1 is SQVTM and CDR2 is ANQGSEA in the germline V gene. CDR3 nucleotide sequence: TGCAGCGTGGGACAGGGCACAGATACGCAGTATTTT. Translation gives CSVGQGTDTQYF.

This clonotype was observed at least ten times. V is TRBV3-1 and J is TRBJ2-5, with 10 bases fitting TRBD2. This CDR3 contains 19 residues. V gave up 0 bases and J gave up 7 bases; unmatched junction bases: 17. Germline V gene lookup returns CDR1 LGHDT and CDR2 YNNKEL (reference sequence). This CDR3 is CASSQDLALAGDRRATQYF. Written as DNA, the CDR3 is TGTGCCAGCAGCCAAGATCTTGCGCTAGCGGGGGACCGGAGGGCGACCCAGTACTTC.

This clonotype came up many times. The CDR3 DNA follows: TGCAGTGCTAGTCGGGGGCCTCAAGAGACCCAGTACTTC. Translated, it gives CSASRGPQETQYF. J is TRBJ2-5 and V is TRBV20-1; either TRBD1 or TRBD2 may fit D (6 bases each). The CDR3 totals 13 residues. Trimming left V 3 bases short and J 2 bases short, with 10 bases between. Germline CDR1 and CDR2: DFQATT and SNEGSKA (reference sequence).

This clonotype was seen a handful of times. The V and J genes are TRBV20-1 and TRBJ1-5, with D possibly being TRBD1 (5 bases). The germline V gene encodes CDR1 DFQATT and CDR2 SNEGSKA (reference sequence). The germline V and J ends were trimmed by 3 bases and 2 bases, with 14 bases remaining between them. The CDR3 sequence is 15 residues long. In DNA, the CDR3 is TGCAGTGCTAGCCCCGGGACCATGGGCAATCAGCCCCAGCATTTT. Amino acid sequence: CSASPGTMGNQPQHF.

This clonotype was seen only a few times. The chain is built from TRBV10-3 and TRBJ2-6; 7 bases fit TRBD1. Germline V gene sequence: CDR1 ENHRY, CDR2 SYGVKD. Losses at the gene ends were 3 bases for V and 0 bases for J; bases not matched to a gene: 11. This CDR3 region has 19 residues. In nucleotides, the CDR3 is TGTGCCATCAGTGACCCCAGACAGGGCCCCAACTCTGGGGCCAACGTCCTGACTTTC. It specifies CAISDPRQGPNSGANVLTF.

In this sample, this clonotype turned up many times. The gene calls are TRBV12-3 or TRBV12-4 and TRBJ2-1; D perhaps matches TRBD2 (6 bases). This CDR3 has 14 residues. The V and J ends lost 1 base and 7 bases respectively, with 11 bases between them. The CDR3 here is CASSLDREINEQFF. The CDR3 bases are TGTGCCAGCAGTTTAGACCGGGAGATTAATGAGCAGTTCTTC.

This clonotype was observed a few times. The gene calls are TRBV5-1 and TRBJ2-2; 8 bases align to TRBD1. The germline V gene has CDR1 SGHRS and CDR2 YFSETQ. CDR3 length: 14 residues. Trimming cost V 4 bases and J 5 bases; bases outside gene matches: 4. The CDR3 spells CASSIQGATGELFF. CDR3 DNA sequence: TGCGCCAGCAGCATCCAGGGGGCAACCGGGGAGCTGTTTTTT.

In its sample, this clonotype was seen once. With a much larger clone just one base away, this may be a read error. The rearrangement joins TRBV20-1 to TRBJ2-7; 10 bases fit TRBD2. Trimming at V came to 6 bases and at J to 0 bases, leaving 5 bases not matched to a gene. Germline loops: CDR1 DFQATT, CDR2 SNEGSKA (reference sequence). The CDR3 length is 14 residues. The CDR3 DNA sequence: TGCAGTGCAGAACTAGCGGGACACTCCTACGAGCAGTACTTC. This gives the protein CSAELAGHSYEQYF.

This clonotype has at least ten counts. This chain links TRBV7-9 with TRBJ1-1, with a weak D call TRBD1 (5 bases). This CDR3 has 14 residues. Germline V CDR1 and CDR2: SEHNR, FQNEAQ (reference sequence). Trimming removed 2 bases at V and 0 bases at J, with 7 bases between. In DNA form, the CDR3 reads TGTGCCAGCAGCTTACGGGGACTGAACACTGAAGCTTTCTTT. It codes for CASSLRGLNTEAFF.

This clonotype appeared many times. The rearrangement links TRBV6-6 to TRBJ1-1; TRBD1 might be the D (5 bases). There are 15 residues in the CDR3. Germline-derived CDR1 and CDR2 are MNHNY and SVGAGI (reference sequence). The V end was cut by 5 bases, the J end by 4 bases, with 17 bases between. This CDR3 is CASSTGPPGSTEAFF. CDR3 bases: TGTGCCAGCAGTACCGGCCCCCCAGGGAGCACTGAAGCTTTCTTT.

The rearrangement uses TRBV6-2 or TRBV6-3 and TRBJ2-3, with a weak D call TRBD2 (5 bases). In germline, CDR1 is MNHEY, CDR2 SVGEGT. V lost 7 bases and J 6 bases, leaving 17 bases between the germline ends. This CDR3 comprises 14 residues. As DNA, the CDR3 is TGTGCCAGCACCCGGTTGGGAGTTGGGGATACGCAGTATTTT. Amino acid sequence: CASTRLGVGDTQYF.

This clonotype was counted ten times or more. V usage is TRBV11-2 and J usage is TRBJ2-1; perhaps TRBD1 as D (6 bases). The V gene lost 4 bases and the J gene lost 8 bases, with 15 bases spanning the gap. The V gene's germline CDR1 is SGHAT and CDR2 FQNNGV. The CDR3 is 14 amino acids. The CDR3 nucleotides read TGTGCCAGCAGCTCAACAGGGTTCAGCGATGAGCAGTTCTTC. It translates to CASSSTGFSDEQFF. Based on the CDR3 plus reference TRBV11-2 and TRBJ2-1, the full variable domain is EAGVAQSPRYKIIEKRQSVAFWCNPISGHATLYWYQQILGQGPKLLIQFQNNGVVDDSQLPKDRFSAERLKGVDSTLKIQPAKLEDSAVYLCASSSTGFSDEQFFGPGTRLTVL.